The T cell receptor (beta chain) under discussion was sequenced for a study of cytomegalovirus exposure and HLA in healthy donors. CDR3 size: 13 residues. V shed 4 bases and J 6 bases; nucleotides not matched to a gene: 4. Germline assignment: CDR1 MNHEY and CDR2 SVGAGI. Primers included in the PCR were 60 Vbeta and 13 Jbeta primers. Using immunoSEQ multiplex PCR, the repertoire was profiled, and TCRdb retains in-frame clones only, with some absent. The table has about 67,000 clones, over 75% seen once. This chain connects TRBV6-5 to TRBJ1-2, with 8 positions matching TRBD1. The TCR was taken from a woman aged 25 to 45 in good health and CMV-seropositive. The sample consisted of PBMCs. The CDR3 loop is CASSFTGGDGYTF. CDR3 DNA sequence: TGTGCCAGCAGTTTTACAGGGGGAGATGGCTACACCTTC.